This TCR beta chain was profiled in a study of shared clonotypes between healthy human individuals. Replicate PCRs run on sorted subsets employed about 220 ng DNA, approximately 30,000 T cell genomes. Clones were sequenced by immunoSEQ multiplex PCR, and TCRdb holds only the in-frame ones, with some missing. The sample has 2 million to 2.5 million clones, just under 95% seen once. Every donor was a Caucasian adult from Nashville, Tennessee. Trimming took 3 bases from V and 5 from J, leaving 16 bases between them. The CDR3 has 15 amino acids. Looked up from germline, CDR1 is MDHEN and CDR2 is SYDVKM. Study results and limitations: Sampling involved blood alone; tissue repertoires likely differ.

About this clone: Its specificity is unknown.

Material: naive CD4+ T cells from PBMCs. Indicated subset: CD45RA+ positively selected. This TCR came from a man aged 18 to 29 in good health. Some clones in this sample may be carry-over from other donors' samples. J is TRBJ1-2 and V is TRBV28, with D perhaps matching TRBD1 (6 bases). CDR3 amino acids: CASSFGGGAGYGYTF. The CDR3 region has the DNA TGTGCCAGCAGTTTCGGGGGGGGCGCCGGGTATGGCTACACCTTC.